The rows below give T cell receptor beta chains drawn from one sample of a study of identical twins. TCRdb reprocessed the 5' RACE reads via MiXCR and lists one record per CDR3 protein. The table lists under 1 million distinct CDR3 sequences, around 12% of them singletons. Separately, the same data were catalogued under a study of yellow fever vaccine responses in identical twins.

Sample: PBMCs. These receptors all come from a woman aged 18-35 years in good health. Both conserved end residues are part of each CDR3. D genes are given only for firm matches. The size of a clone is reported for some rows only, either as once, few or many, or as a class for expanded clones.

D gene	clone size	V gene	J gene	CDR3 DNA	CDR3 protein
.	.	TRBV12-3/TRBV12-4	TRBJ2-5	TGTGCCAGCAGTTTAATGGCAGAGTGGGAGACCCAGTACTTC	CASSLMAEWETQYF
.	.	TRBV3-1	TRBJ2-7	TGTGCCAGCAGCCCAAGCCGCGACAGATCCTACGAGCAGTACTTC	CASSPSRDRSYEQYF
TRBD2	.	TRBV12-3/TRBV12-4	TRBJ2-7	TGTGCCAGCAGTCTAGAAGTCACTAGCGGGAGTTGGGAAATTCGGGCCTACGAGCAGTACTTC	CASSLEVTSGSWEIRAYEQYF
.	.	TRBV4-1	TRBJ2-3	TGCGCCAGCAGCCAAGGCACAGGGACTATCACAGATACGCAGTATTTT	CASSQGTGTITDTQYF
.	.	TRBV7-9	TRBJ2-2	TGTGCCAGCACTGGGGCGGCCGGGGAGCTGTTTTTT	CASTGAAGELFF
.	.	TRBV27	TRBJ2-7	TGTGCCAGCAGGCGGGACAGTGGCATCGAGCAGTACTTC	CASRRDSGIEQYF
.	.	TRBV5-1	TRBJ1-2	TGCGCCAGCAGCTCTAGGGGGGACTATGGCTACACCTTC	CASSSRGDYGYTF
TRBD2	.	TRBV3-1	TRBJ2-2	TGTGCCAGCAGCCAAGGGACTAGCGGGAGACTAAGGGAGCTGTTTTTT	CASSQGTSGRLRELFF
.	few	TRBV7-8	TRBJ1-1	TGTGCCAGCAGCTCCCAGGCGGGGGGCACTGAAGCTTTCTTT	CASSSQAGGTEAFF
.	.	TRBV20-1	TRBJ2-1	TGCAGTGCTAGAGGCAGGGTGATCGTAGAGCAGTTCTTC	CSARGRVIVEQFF
.	.	TRBV4-1	TRBJ2-1	TGCGCCAGCAGCCAAGAAGGCGCTTGGAGGAATGAGCAGTTCTTC	CASSQEGAWRNEQFF
.	few	TRBV7-3	TRBJ2-5	TGTGCCAGCAGCCTGGGGGCGGAACAAGAGACCCAGTACTTC	CASSLGAEQETQYF
.	.	TRBV24-1	TRBJ2-1	TGTGCCACCAGCGGGAGAGGGTCCTACAATGAGCAGTTCTTC	CATSGRGSYNEQFF
.	few	TRBV5-1	TRBJ2-3	TGCGCCAGCAGCTTGGAACCCCCAGATACGCAGTATTTT	CASSLEPPDTQYF
.	.	TRBV7-3	TRBJ2-2	TGTGCCAGCAGCTTAACGGCGACTAGGGCCTCGAACACCGGGGAGCTGTTTTTT	CASSLTATRASNTGELFF
.	.	TRBV7-8	TRBJ2-1	TGTGCCAGCAGCCCCCTTGGGAATTACAATGAGCAGTTCTTC	CASSPLGNYNEQFF
.	.	TRBV12-3/TRBV12-4	TRBJ2-1	TGTGCCAGCACCTTTTTAACAGGGAACAATGAGCAGTTCTTC	CASTFLTGNNEQFF
.	.	TRBV5-1	TRBJ2-3	TGCGCCAGCAGGGACAGTTCCTTCACAGATACGCAGTATTTT	CASRDSSFTDTQYF
.	many	TRBV6-5	TRBJ1-4	TGTGCCAGCAGTTACGGGGGAAGCGGTGGTGAAAAACTGTTTTTT	CASSYGGSGGEKLFF
TRBD1	.	TRBV3-1	TRBJ2-1	TGTGCCAGCAGCCTCTCTGGGGACAGGGGGCGGAATGAGCAGTTCTTC	CASSLSGDRGRNEQFF
TRBD2	.	TRBV11-2	TRBJ2-2	TGTGCCAGCAGCTTAGTAGCGCGGGGGGGCCCCGGGGAGCTGTTTTTT	CASSLVARGGPGELFF